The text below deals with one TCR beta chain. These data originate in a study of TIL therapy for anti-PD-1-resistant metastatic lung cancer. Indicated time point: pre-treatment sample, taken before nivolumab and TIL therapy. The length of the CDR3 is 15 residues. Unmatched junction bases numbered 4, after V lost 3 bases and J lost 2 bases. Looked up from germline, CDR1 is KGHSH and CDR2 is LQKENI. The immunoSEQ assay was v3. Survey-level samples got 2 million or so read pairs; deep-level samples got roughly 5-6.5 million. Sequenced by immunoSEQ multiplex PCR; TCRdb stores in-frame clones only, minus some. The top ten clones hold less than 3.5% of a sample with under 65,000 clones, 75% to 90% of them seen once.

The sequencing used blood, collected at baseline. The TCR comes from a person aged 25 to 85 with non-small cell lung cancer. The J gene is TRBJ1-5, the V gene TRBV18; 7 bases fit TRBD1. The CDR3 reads CASSPSGQRNQPQHF. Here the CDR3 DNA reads TGTGCCAGCTCACCCTCGGGACAGCGCAATCAGCCCCAGCATTTT.